These 9 T cell receptor beta chains originate from one sample sequenced in a study of OX40 agonist ivuxolimab in advanced cancers. Preparation of the library involved the immunoSEQ multiplex PCR assay. As stored in TCRdb, this immuneACCESS dataset retains in-frame rearrangements with V and J assigned. A fraction of the clones does not appear; measured against another copy, unresolved V genes explain less than half of the discrepancy, and the remainder lacks a known reason. The sample data list about 86,000 clones, and around 90% of these were observed just once. The ten biggest clones cover approximately 8.4% of the sample. The starting material was CD4+ or CD8+ T cells sorted from blood, obtained in a trial of the OX40 agonist ivuxolimab. These receptors all stem from an adult with an advanced solid tumor such as melanoma, head and neck, liver or kidney cancer.

This chain joins TRBV6-6 and TRBJ1-4; weak D call: TRBD1 (5 bases). V was shortened by 4 bases and J by 5 bases, with 14 bases between the two germline ends. The CDR3 covers 15 residues. Germline V lookup: CDR1 MNHNY, CDR2 SVGAGI (reference sequence). DNA for the CDR3: TGTGCCAGCAGTTCGTCTGGGGCTGCCAATGAAAAACTGTTTTTT. It specifies CASSSSGAANEKLFF.

This CDR3 reads CASSQSGGEGSPLHF. CDR3 nucleotide sequence: TGTGCCAGCAGCCAATCGGGGGGTGAAGGTTCACCCCTCCACTTT. The rearrangement links TRBV16 to TRBJ1-6; possible D gene TRBD1, 5 bases. Germline CDR1 is KGHSY and CDR2 is FQNENV. The CDR3 has 15 residues. Trimming pared 0 bases from V and 9 bases from J, leaving 12 bases between.

This rearrangement joins TRBV27 to TRBJ2-7, with D perhaps given as TRBD1 or TRBD2 (5 bases each). Per the germline V gene, CDR1 is MNHEY and CDR2 is SMNVEV (reference sequence). The CDR3 extends over 17 amino acids. With 5 bases removed from V and 3 bases from J, the gap between germline ends came to 23 bases. CDR3 region: CASSAAGTKVGIYEQYF. The DNA of the CDR3 is TGTGCCAGCAGTGCCGCCGGGACGAAGGTGGGGATCTACGAGCAGTACTTC.

The genes are TRBV27 and TRBJ1-5; D gene ambiguous. Germline-derived CDR1 and CDR2 are MNHEY and SMNVEV (reference sequence). The CDR3 loop spans 14 amino acids. Between the trimmed V and J ends, which lost 3 bases and 5 bases, there was a span of 11 bases. This CDR3 is CASSFSGNHQPQHF. The CDR3 DNA sequence: TGTGCCAGCAGTTTTTCTGGGAACCATCAGCCCCAGCATTTT.

This clone was seen more than once but under ten times. The chain uses TRBV30 and TRBJ1-1; the D is unclear. The CDR3 contains 10 residues. Germline V gene lookup returns CDR1 GTSNPN and CDR2 SVGIG (reference sequence). V shed 1 base and J shed 5 bases, with 2 bases lying between them. CDR3 DNA: TGTGCCTGGAGTGGGACTGAAGCTTTCTTT. Its translation is CAWSGTEAFF.

The count of this clone is one. This sequence joins TRBV13 and TRBJ2-1; 9 bases are a match to TRBD2. The CDR3 is 16 residues long. V shed 6 bases and J 3 bases; nucleotides not matched to a gene: 9. Germline CDR1 PRHDT, CDR2 FYEKMQ (reference sequence). The CDR3 DNA reads as TGTGCCAGCAGTTCCTTAGCGGGAGAGGACTACAATGAGCAGTTCTTC. Translating it yields CASSSLAGEDYNEQFF. Full variable domain (rest looked up from reference TRBV13 and TRBJ2-1): AAGVIQSPRHLIKEKRETATLKCYPIPRHDTVYWYQQGPGQDPQFLISFYEKMQSDKGSIPDRFSAQQFSDYHSELNMSSLELGDSALYFCASSSLAGEDYNEQFFGPGTRLTVL.

This chain connects TRBV9 to TRBJ2-7, with 7 bases fitting TRBD2. The V segment lost 0 bases and the J segment 3 bases; nucleotides outside the gene matches: 9. The CDR3 consists of 16 residues. The germline gives CDR1 SGDLS, CDR2 YYNGEE. In DNA, the CDR3 is TGTGCCAGCAGCGTAGGTAGCGGGCTTGCCTACTACGAGCAGTACTTC. It is translated as CASSVGSGLAYYEQYF.

The chain carries TRBV19 and TRBJ2-1; 8 bases agree with TRBD2. Germline CDR1 and CDR2: LNHDA and SQIVND (reference sequence). This CDR3 region has 14 residues. With V trimmed by 8 bases and J by 5 bases, 8 bases remained unmatched. CDR3 in DNA: TGTGCCAGTCAGGAGCGGGAGAAGAACAATGAGCAGTTCTTC. It encodes CASQEREKNNEQFF.

The chain recombines TRBV27 with TRBJ1-2, with D perhaps matching TRBD1 (5 bases). Germline V gene data show CDR1 as MNHEY and CDR2 as SMNVEV (reference sequence). V was shortened by 1 base and J by 2 bases, with 11 bases between the two germline ends. The CDR3 is 15 amino acids. The CDR3 here is CASSLFRGGNYGYTF. CDR3 nucleotides: TGTGCCAGCAGTTTATTTCGGGGGGGGAACTATGGCTACACCTTC.